What follows are 14 T cell receptor beta chains derived from one specimen sequenced in a study of blood T cell repertoires in COVID-19. Using immunoSEQ multiplex PCR, the repertoire was profiled, and TCRdb retains in-frame clones only, with some absent. The sample carries over 150,000 clones, 83% recorded once. The sample consisted of peripheral blood. These receptors originate from a woman aged 55 to 70 with COVID-19, enrolled during active disease.

The CDR3 loop reads CASSPSGQGISPLHF. The CDR3 bases are TGTGCCAGCTCACCGAGTGGACAGGGGATTTCACCCCTCCACTTT. V and J are TRBV18 and TRBJ1-6; TRBD1 agrees at 9 bases. Germline V gene sequence: CDR1 KGHSH, CDR2 LQKENI. Trimming took 3 bases from V and 9 from J; bases not matched to a gene: 6. CDR3 length: 15 residues.

V gene TRBV14 combines with J gene TRBJ1-3; possible D gene TRBD1, 5 bases. In germline, CDR1 is SGHDN, CDR2 FVKESK. Trimming shortened V by 6 bases and J by 4 bases, and 13 bases separated the two germline ends. This CDR3 spans 14 amino acids. The CDR3 sequence is CASSPGTLGNTIYF. CDR3 in DNA: TGTGCCAGCAGTCCCGGGACTCTCGGAAACACCATATATTTT. Filled out from reference TRBV14 and TRBJ1-3, the complete variable domain reads EAGVTQFPSHSVIEKGQTVTLRCDPISGHDNLYWYRRVMGKEIKFLLHFVKESKQDESGMPNNRFLAERTGGTYSTLKVQPAELEDSGVYFCASSPGTLGNTIYFGEGSWLTVV.

This clone has only a few counts. The genes are TRBV19 and TRBJ1-3; 8 positions match TRBD1. CDR1 and CDR2 from the germline V gene are LNHDA and SQIVND (reference sequence). V was clipped by 8 bases and J by 2 bases; unmatched bases: 2. This CDR3 has 13 amino acids. CDR3 in DNA: TGTGCCAGTGAGGACAGGGCTGGAAACACCATATATTTT. This codes for CASEDRAGNTIYF.

This clone was counted only a few times. This chain connects TRBV21-1 to TRBJ2-4; no check of the table's D call, TRBD1, against the DNA was made. TRBV21-1 is labeled a pseudogene. The CDR3 runs 16 residues. The CDR3 here is CASSKVTGLAKNIQYF. The CDR3 nucleotides read TGTGCCAGCAGCAAAGTTACAGGTCTAGCCAAAAACATTCAGTACTTC.

V and J are TRBV12-3 or TRBV12-4 and TRBJ1-2; D uncertain. V was cut by 6 bases and J by 5 bases, with 10 bases left in between. CDR3 length: 12 amino acids. CDR3 coding DNA: TGTGCCAGCAGGCCAGGATTATATGGCTACACCTTC. Translated, it gives CASRPGLYGYTF.

Details on this clone: Other DNA sequences in the same sample also yield this CDR3. This chain links TRBV18 with TRBJ1-5; no clear D. Germline values: CDR1 KGHSH, CDR2 LQKENI. The CDR3 is 13 amino acids. Trimming took off 5 bases at V and 0 bases at J, with 5 bases between the two ends. Here the CDR3 reads CASSSGSNQPQHF. The CDR3 DNA sequence: TGTGCCAGCTCATCAGGTAGCAATCAGCCCCAGCATTTT. Full variable domain (outside the CDR3, taken from reference TRBV18 and TRBJ1-5): NAGVMQNPRHLVRRRGQEARLRCSPMKGHSHVYWYRQLPEEGLKFMVYLQKENIIDESGMPKERFSAEFPKEGPSILRIQQVVRGDSAAYFCASSSGSNQPQHFGDGTRLSIL.

The J gene is TRBJ2-1, the V gene TRBV5-1; 7 bases align to TRBD1. The germline V gene has CDR1 SGHRS and CDR2 YFSETQ. The CDR3 is made up of 15 amino acids. V dropped 0 bases and J dropped 6; count of bases not matched to a gene: 6. CDR3: CASSLGQGDINEQFF. CDR3 nucleotide sequence: TGCGCCAGCAGCTTGGGGCAGGGGGACATCAATGAGCAGTTCTTC. The variable domain in full, completed from reference TRBV5-1 and TRBJ2-1, reads KAGVTQTPRYLIKTRGQQVTLSCSPISGHRSVSWYQQTPGQGLQFLFEYFSETQRNKGNFPGRFSGRQFSNSRSEMNVSTLELGDSALYLCASSLGQGDINEQFFGPGTRLTVL.

The sample holds a few counts of this clone. This chain joins TRBV7-9 and TRBJ1-2; 9 bases are shared with TRBD1. V lost 2 bases, J lost 7 bases, and 2 bases stayed unmatched. The CDR3 is 13 amino acids. Germline assignment: CDR1 SEHNR and CDR2 FQNEAQ (reference sequence). DNA for the CDR3: TGTGCCAGCAGCTTAAGGGACAGGGCTGGCTACACCTTC. Amino acid sequence: CASSLRDRAGYTF.

The chain is built from TRBV2 and TRBJ1-3; D remains ambiguous. Germline V CDR1 and CDR2: SNHLY, FYNNEI. This CDR3 comprises 15 residues. V dropped 5 bases and J dropped 0 bases, with 11 bases sitting between them. The CDR3 protein is CASSTVQASGNTIYF. Written as DNA, the CDR3 is TGTGCCAGCAGTACAGTCCAGGCCTCTGGAAACACCATATATTTT.

In this sample, this clone turned up a few times. V and J are TRBV19 and TRBJ1-3; TRBD1 might be the D (6 bases). V was clipped by 8 bases and J by 3 bases, with 17 bases between them. Germline loops: CDR1 LNHDA, CDR2 SQIVND (reference sequence). The CDR3 has 15 residues. DNA of the CDR3: TGTGCCAGTGCGCAGGGGTACCCTATTGGAAACACCATATATTTT. As protein: CASAQGYPIGNTIYF.

This clone was picked up one time. This chain links TRBV10-1 with TRBJ2-2, with D perhaps TRBD2 (5 bases). Per the germline V gene, CDR1 is WNHNN and CDR2 is SYGVQD (reference sequence). Trimming took off 4 bases at V and 6 bases at J, with 6 bases between the two ends. The CDR3 has 12 amino acids. The CDR3 spells CASSGGPGELFF. In DNA form, the CDR3 reads TGCGCCAGCAGTGGCGGGCCCGGGGAGCTGTTTTTT.

This chain uses TRBV27 with TRBJ1-6; a weak D match, TRBD1 (5 bases). The V gene's germline CDR1 is MNHEY and CDR2 SMNVEV (reference sequence). The ends were cut back, 3 bases at V and 8 bases at J, with 8 bases in the middle. There are 13 residues in the CDR3. Here the CDR3 reads CASSFLGDSPLHF. CDR3 coding DNA: TGTGCCAGCAGTTTCTTAGGGGATTCACCCCTCCACTTT.

The V and J genes are TRBV28 and TRBJ2-1, with 10 nucleotides matching TRBD1. This CDR3 region has 15 residues. Looked up from germline, CDR1 is MDHEN and CDR2 is SYDVKM. J gave up 9 bases and V 4 bases, and 9 bases lay outside the gene matches. The CDR3 sequence: CASSWRGTGDREQFF. The DNA for the CDR3 is TGTGCCAGCAGTTGGAGGGGGACAGGGGATCGTGAGCAGTTCTTC.

The chain is built from TRBV7-3 and TRBJ1-1, with D possibly TRBD1 on 5 matching bases. Trimming removed 5 bases from V and 1 base from J, with 14 bases in between. Germline V CDR1 and CDR2: SGHTA, FQGTGA. The CDR3 runs 15 residues. The CDR3 nucleotides read TGTGCCAGCAGCGCAAAGGACACGGCGAACACTGAAGCTTTCTTT. Translation gives CASSAKDTANTEAFF.